The 23 T cell receptor beta chains below all came from one sample that was sequenced in a study of shared clonotypes between healthy human individuals. Some clones are missing from TCRdb's copy, which holds only in-frame ones; the method was immunoSEQ multiplex PCR. The sample records 800,000 to 1,200,000 clones, about four fifths being singletons. Specimen: memory CD4+ T cells from PBMCs. Sample subset: CD45RA-negative fraction. The receptors derive from a man in his late teens or twenties in good health. Some clones in this sample may be carry-over from other donors' samples.

The V and J genes are TRBV5-4 and TRBJ2-1; tentative D call: TRBD1 (6 bases). Germline V gene lookup returns CDR1 SGHNT and CDR2 YYREEE (reference sequence). This CDR3 contains 14 residues. Deletions cut 8 bases from V and 2 bases from J, with 14 bases between. The CDR3 DNA follows: TGTGCCAGTTCGATGGGACAAGCCTACAATGAGCAGTTCTTC. Its translation is CASSMGQAYNEQFF.

J is TRBJ1-3 and V is TRBV5-6, with D perhaps matching TRBD1 (6 bases). CDR1 and CDR2 (germline): SGHDT, YYEEEE. This CDR3 region has 15 residues. V was cut by 0 bases and J by 4 bases, with 11 bases left in between. CDR3 protein: CASSLEAGAGNTIYF. In nucleotides, the CDR3 is TGTGCCAGCAGCTTGGAGGCAGGGGCAGGAAACACCATATATTTT. The full variable domain, its missing parts supplied by reference TRBV5-6 and TRBJ1-3, is DAGVTQSPTHLIKTRGQQVTLRCSPKSGHDTVSWYQQALGQGPQFIFQYYEEEERQRGNFPDRFSGHQFPNYSSELNVNALLLGDSALYLCASSLEAGAGNTIYFGEGSWLTVV.

This clone showed up just a few times. The J gene is TRBJ1-4, the V gene TRBV5-1; D is unresolved. V was cut by 5 bases and J by 0 bases, with 5 bases left in between. The CDR3 is 13 amino acids. In germline, CDR1 is SGHRS, CDR2 YFSETQ. This CDR3 reads CASRRATNEKLFF. DNA of the CDR3: TGCGCCAGCAGAAGGGCAACTAATGAAAAACTGTTTTTT.

This clone has a handful of counts. The rearrangement joins TRBV2 to TRBJ1-1; D remains ambiguous. V was pared by 8 bases and J by 1 base, with 11 bases between. CDR1 and CDR2 (germline): SNHLY, FYNNEI. The CDR3 is 13 amino acids. This CDR3 is CASVWGTNTEAFF. The CDR3 nucleotides are TGTGCCAGCGTGTGGGGTACGAACACTGAAGCTTTCTTT. The full variable domain, its missing parts supplied by reference TRBV2 and TRBJ1-1, is EPEVTQTPSHQVTQMGQEVILRCVPISNHLYFYWYRQILGQKVEFLVSFYNNEISEKSEIFDDQFSVERPDGSNFTLKIRSTKLEDSAMYFCASVWGTNTEAFFGQGTRLTVV.

This chain connects TRBV28 to TRBJ2-4, with D perhaps matching TRBD1 (7 bases). V gave up 6 bases and J gave up 6 bases, with 12 bases separating them. Per germline, CDR1 MDHEN and CDR2 SYDVKM. CDR3 size: 13 residues. CDR3: CASRAGQLNIQYF. CDR3 coding DNA: TGTGCCAGCAGGGCGGGACAGCTAAACATTCAGTACTTC.

This chain joins TRBV5-4 and TRBJ2-3, with no clear D. Germline V gene data show CDR1 as SGHNT and CDR2 as YYREEE (reference sequence). V lost 1 base to trimming and J lost 0 bases, with 15 bases between them. CDR3 length: 17 amino acids. CDR3 DNA sequence: TGTGCCAGCAGCTTGAAATACGGGCTCACTAGCACAGATACGCAGTATTTT. Translating gives CASSLKYGLTSTDTQYF. The variable domain in full, completed from reference TRBV5-4 and TRBJ2-3, reads ETGVTQSPTHLIKTRGQQVTLRCSSQSGHNTVSWYQQALGQGPQFIFQYYREEENGRGNFPPRFSGLQFPNYSSELNVNALELDDSALYLCASSLKYGLTSTDTQYFGPGTRLTVL.

This clone was detected once. The chain combines TRBV18 with TRBJ2-2, with 7 positions matching TRBD2. The CDR3 has 15 residues. Trimming took 0 bases from V and 7 from J; bases not matched to a gene: 5. Germline V gene data show CDR1 as KGHSH and CDR2 as LQKENI. CDR3 DNA sequence: TGTGCCAGCTCACCACCGGGAGGGCTTGGCGGGGAGCTGTTTTTT. Its translation: CASSPPGGLGGELFF.

The CDR3, as DNA: TGTGCCAGCATGAGGGACACAAACACTGAAGCTTTCTTT. Encoded protein: CASMRDTNTEAFF. This chain uses TRBV6-5 with TRBJ1-1, with a weak D call TRBD1 (6 bases). Trimming cost V 7 bases and J 2 bases, with 11 bases left between them. The CDR3 length is 13 residues. Germline V gene sequence: CDR1 MNHEY, CDR2 SVGAGI.

This chain links TRBV6-6 with TRBJ2-7; 12 nucleotides line up with TRBD1. Germline V lookup: CDR1 MNHNY, CDR2 SVGAGI (reference sequence). The CDR3 runs to 15 residues. The junction had 9 bases not matched to a gene; V was cut back by 6 bases and J by 6 bases. The CDR3 nucleotides read TGTGCCAGCAGGCGGGCCGGGACAGGGGGCATCGAGCAGTACTTC. It translates to CASRRAGTGGIEQYF.

The chain recombines TRBV4-2 with TRBJ1-2; TRBD1 might be the D (5 bases). Germline values: CDR1 LGHNA, CDR2 YNFKEQ. The CDR3 sequence is 16 residues long. V lost 3 bases and J lost 4, with 18 bases in between. CDR3 sequence reads: CASSQHLDRVFYGYTF. The CDR3 DNA sequence: TGTGCCAGCAGCCAGCACCTCGACAGAGTCTTCTATGGCTACACCTTC.

The chain is built from TRBV7-9 and TRBJ2-1; 14 bases fit TRBD2. V dropped 3 bases and J dropped 9; count of bases not matched to a gene: 4. This CDR3 contains 15 residues. Germline V gene sequence: CDR1 SEHNR, CDR2 FQNEAQ (reference sequence). The CDR3 sequence is CASSLTSGRAREQFF. The CDR3 region has the DNA TGTGCCAGCAGCTTGACTAGCGGGAGGGCCCGTGAGCAGTTCTTC. Full variable domain (rest looked up from reference TRBV7-9 and TRBJ2-1): DTGVSQNPRHKITKRGQNVTFRCDPISEHNRLYWYRQTLGQGPEFLTYFQNEAQLEKSRLLSDRFSAERPKGSFSTLEIQRTEQGDSAMYLCASSLTSGRAREQFFGPGTRLTVL.

The chain is built from TRBV7-9 and TRBJ1-2; possible D gene TRBD1, 5 bases. V lost 0 bases and J lost 11, with 16 bases in between. The V gene's germline CDR1 is SEHNR and CDR2 FQNEAQ (reference sequence). The CDR3 consists of 14 residues. CDR3 sequence: CASSLALNQGPYTF. The CDR3 DNA is TGTGCCAGCAGCTTAGCGCTAAACCAGGGACCGTACACCTTC.

The CDR3 loop is CASSLTGGQTQYF. In DNA, the CDR3 is TGTGCCAGCAGCTTGACAGGGGGGCAGACCCAGTACTTC. The V and J genes are TRBV5-4 and TRBJ2-5, with 8 bases aligning to TRBD1. This CDR3 contains 13 residues. The germline V gene encodes CDR1 SGHNT and CDR2 YYREEE (reference sequence). The V and J ends lost 1 base and 6 bases, in that order; junction bases with no gene match: 2.

This clone was recorded a few times. The rearrangement uses TRBV30 and TRBJ1-2; D unresolved. V was shortened by 2 bases and J by 4 bases, with 8 bases between the two germline ends. Germline assignment: CDR1 GTSNPN and CDR2 SVGIG (reference sequence). This CDR3 is 12 amino acids long. In DNA form, the CDR3 reads TGTGCCTGGAGTCCCCAACGCTATGGCTACACCTTC. This sequence encodes CAWSPQRYGYTF.

The gene calls are TRBV27 and TRBJ1-2; TRBD1 is a possible D gene (6 bases). V was cut by 2 bases and J by 4 bases, with 11 bases left in between. CDR1 MNHEY and CDR2 SMNVEV come from the germline V gene (reference sequence). The CDR3 consists of 14 residues. The CDR3 bases are TGTGCCAGCAGTTTAAAGGGGGAGGGCTATGGCTACACCTTC. Translation: CASSLKGEGYGYTF.

The rearrangement uses TRBV7-2 and TRBJ1-5; possibly TRBD1 for D (5 bases). CDR3 length: 13 residues. In germline, CDR1 is SGHTA, CDR2 FQGNSA. V dropped 3 bases and J dropped 9 bases, with 12 bases sitting between them. CDR3 DNA: TGTGCCAGCAGCTTGCAGGGAGAGGGGCCCCAGCATTTT. Encoded protein: CASSLQGEGPQHF.

The chain couples TRBV14 to TRBJ2-3, with D maybe TRBD1 (7 bases). V was pared by 1 base and J by 9 bases, with 14 bases between. This CDR3 contains 14 residues. The germline V gene encodes CDR1 SGHDN and CDR2 FVKESK. The chain's CDR3 is CASSQVRAGGTQYF. CDR3 coding DNA: TGTGCCAGCAGCCAAGTTAGAGCAGGGGGGACGCAGTATTTT.

The genes are TRBV27 and TRBJ1-5; 10 bases are a match to TRBD1. The CDR3 extends over 16 amino acids. After removal of 7 bases from V and 7 bases from J, the junction contained 13 bases not matched to a gene. Germline V gives CDR1 MNHEY, CDR2 SMNVEV (reference sequence). CDR3 sequence reads: CASIPNDRGQGQPQHF. CDR3 coding DNA: TGTGCCAGCATCCCTAATGACAGGGGGCAAGGGCAGCCCCAGCATTTT.

In this sample, this clone turned up once. The V gene is TRBV16, the J gene TRBJ2-7; 14 bases line up with TRBD2. Germline V gene sequence: CDR1 KGHSY, CDR2 FQNENV. The CDR3 is made up of 17 amino acids. Losses at the gene ends were 4 bases for V and 5 bases for J; bases not matched to a gene: 10. The CDR3 spells CASSPKATSGREHEQYF. For the CDR3, the DNA is TGTGCCAGCAGCCCCAAAGCGACTAGCGGGAGGGAGCACGAGCAGTACTTC. Using reference TRBV16 and TRBJ2-7 for the parts outside the CDR3, the full variable domain is GEEVAQTPKHLVRGEGQKAKLYCAPIKGHSYVFWYQQVLKNEFKFLISFQNENVFDETGMPKERFSAKCLPNSPCSLEIQATKLEDSAVYFCASSPKATSGREHEQYFGPGTRLTVT.

The CDR3: CASSQPMVAQNQETQYF. The CDR3 nucleotides are TGTGCCAGCAGCCAACCAATGGTGGCGCAGAATCAAGAGACCCAGTACTTC. The chain is built from TRBV14 and TRBJ2-5; no definite D call. Trimming removed 2 bases from V and 2 bases from J, with 18 bases in between. CDR3 length: 17 residues. Germline V CDR1 and CDR2: SGHDN, FVKESK.

This chain joins TRBV4-1 and TRBJ2-1; D not resolved. The CDR3 covers 16 residues. CDR1 is MGHRA, CDR2 YSYEKL, per germline. The ends were cut back, 3 bases at V and 5 bases at J, with 17 bases in the middle. The CDR3 loop reads CASSQVTVDVDNEQFF. As DNA, the CDR3 is TGCGCCAGCAGCCAGGTCACCGTGGACGTAGACAATGAGCAGTTCTTC.

The chain uses TRBV10-3 and TRBJ2-7, with a possible D match to TRBD1 (7 bases). The germline V gene has CDR1 ENHRY and CDR2 SYGVKD. The CDR3 length is 15 residues. V was shortened by 11 bases and J by 4 bases, with 24 bases between the two germline ends. CDR3 loop: CASTAVGGQSYEQYF. The DNA for the CDR3 is TGTGCCTCAACGGCGGTCGGGGGACAGTCTTACGAGCAGTACTTC.

The genes are TRBV6-1 and TRBJ2-7; D ambiguous. The germline V gene encodes CDR1 MNHNS and CDR2 SASEGT. This CDR3 is built from 13 residues. With 2 bases removed from V and 3 bases from J, the gap between germline ends came to 8 bases. DNA for the CDR3: TGTGCCAGCAGTGAATCGGTCAACTACGAGCAGTACTTC. Protein: CASSESVNYEQYF.